This T cell receptor beta chain originates from a study of blood T cell repertoires in COVID-19. Overall study: Both acute and convalescent COVID-19 samples were obtained from the United States, Italy and Spain.

The junction had 9 bases not matched to a gene; V was cut back by 4 bases and J by 5 bases. Germline V gives CDR1 KGHSY, CDR2 FQNENV. The CDR3 is 15 amino acids. Sequenced by immunoSEQ multiplex PCR; TCRdb stores in-frame clones only, minus some. In the table there are a few hundred thousand clones, roughly 88% of which are singletons. This clonotype originated in a woman aged 40-49 years who had recovered from COVID-19. V usage is TRBV16 and J usage is TRBJ2-7, with 9 bases identical to TRBD1. Input material: peripheral blood. The CDR3 DNA follows: TGTGCCAGCAGCCGCACCGGGACAGGGATCCACGAGCAGTACTTC. Protein product: CASSRTGTGIHEQYF.